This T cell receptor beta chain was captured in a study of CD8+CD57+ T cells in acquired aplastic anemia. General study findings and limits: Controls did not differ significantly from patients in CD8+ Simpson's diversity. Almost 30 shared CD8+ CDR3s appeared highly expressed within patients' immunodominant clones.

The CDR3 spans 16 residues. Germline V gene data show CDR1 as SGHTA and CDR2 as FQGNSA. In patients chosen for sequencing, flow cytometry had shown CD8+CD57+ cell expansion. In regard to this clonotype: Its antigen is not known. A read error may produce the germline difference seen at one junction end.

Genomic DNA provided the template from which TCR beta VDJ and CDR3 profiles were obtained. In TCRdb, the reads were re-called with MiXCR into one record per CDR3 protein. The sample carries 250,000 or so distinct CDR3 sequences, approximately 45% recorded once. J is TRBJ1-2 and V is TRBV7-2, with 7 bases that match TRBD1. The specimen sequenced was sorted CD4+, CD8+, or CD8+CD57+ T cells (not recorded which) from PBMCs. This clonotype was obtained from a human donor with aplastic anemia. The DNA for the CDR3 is TGCGCCAGCAGCCGTACTTCCGACAGGGAGCGGAGTGGCTACACCTTC. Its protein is CASSRTSDRERSGYTF.